Sequencing of this TCR beta chain was carried out in a study of cytomegalovirus exposure and HLA in healthy donors. This CDR3 contains 15 residues. The junction had 3 bases not matched to a gene; V was cut back by 3 bases and J by 3 bases. CDR1 and CDR2 (germline): SNHLY, FYNNEI. PCR employed 60 Vbeta and 13 Jbeta primers. Assay: immunoSEQ multiplex PCR; the TCRdb copy retains only in-frame clones and omits some. This sample has 150,000 to 200,000 clones, with roughly 77% found just once. This clone was counted a single time. Its matching antigen is unknown. Study outcomes and limitations: It was reported that the classifier diagnosed cytomegalovirus status with high specificity and sensitivity in both the original and validation cohorts. In a later analysis, TCR beta V- and J-gene trimming showed a link to a missense DCLRE1C variant.

This chain connects TRBV2 to TRBJ2-3, with TRBD1 identical over 10 bases. The TCR originated in a woman aged 50 to 65 in good health and CMV-seronegative. The sequenced sample was PBMCs. CDR3 residues: CASSDDRGPTDTQYF. CDR3 DNA: TGTGCCAGCAGTGACGACAGGGGGCCAACAGATACGCAGTATTTT.